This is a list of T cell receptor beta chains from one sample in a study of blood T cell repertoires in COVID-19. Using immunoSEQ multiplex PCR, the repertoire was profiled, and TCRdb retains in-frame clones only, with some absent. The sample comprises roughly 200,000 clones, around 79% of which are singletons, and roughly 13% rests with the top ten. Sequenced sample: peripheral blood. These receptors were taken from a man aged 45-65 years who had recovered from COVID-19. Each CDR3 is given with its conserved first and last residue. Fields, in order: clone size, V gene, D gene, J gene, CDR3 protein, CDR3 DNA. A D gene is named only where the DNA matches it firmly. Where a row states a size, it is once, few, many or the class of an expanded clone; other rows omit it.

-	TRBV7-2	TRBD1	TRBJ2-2	CASSLAQGAGELFF	TGTGCCAGCAGCTTAGCTCAGGGGGCCGGGGAGCTGTTTTTT
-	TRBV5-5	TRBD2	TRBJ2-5	CASSSIRAGEETQYF	TGTGCCAGCAGCTCAATACGGGCGGGAGAAGAGACCCAGTACTTC
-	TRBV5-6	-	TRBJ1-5	CASSLFGGDQPQHF	TGTGCCAGCAGCTTGTTCGGGGGGGATCAGCCCCAGCATTTT
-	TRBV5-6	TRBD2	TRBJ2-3	CASSWYSGVSTDTQYF	TGTGCCAGCAGCTGGTATAGCGGGGTCAGTACAGATACGCAGTATTTT
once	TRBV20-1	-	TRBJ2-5	CSASLNRGGQETQYF	TGCAGTGCTAGTTTAAATAGGGGAGGCCAAGAGACCCAGTACTTC
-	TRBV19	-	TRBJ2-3	CASSRLKTSRSSDTQYF	TGTGCCAGTAGTAGACTCAAAACTAGCCGCTCATCAGATACGCAGTATTTT
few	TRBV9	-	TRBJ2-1	CASSARIQSHEQFF	TGTGCCAGCAGCGCGAGGATCCAATCCCATGAGCAGTTCTTC
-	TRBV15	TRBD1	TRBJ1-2	CATSRAGTGNYGYTF	TGTGCCACCAGCAGAGCCGGGACAGGGAACTATGGCTACACCTTC
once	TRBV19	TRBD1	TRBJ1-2	CASSIMTGGGYTF	TGTGCCAGTAGTATCATGACAGGGGGAGGCTACACCTTC
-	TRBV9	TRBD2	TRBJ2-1	CASSRLAGSSYNEQFF	TGTGCCAGCAGCAGATTAGCGGGAAGCTCCTACAATGAGCAGTTCTTC
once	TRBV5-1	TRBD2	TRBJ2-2	CASRPSASGSPGELFF	TGCGCCAGCAGGCCTAGCGCTAGCGGGAGCCCCGGGGAGCTGTTTTTT
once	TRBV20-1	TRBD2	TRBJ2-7	CSASAGVVNEQYF	TGCAGTGCTAGTGCGGGAGTAGTAAATGAGCAGTACTTC
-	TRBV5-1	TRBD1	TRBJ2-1	CASSKDPGQVSYNEQFF	TGCGCCAGCAGCAAGGACCCCGGACAGGTCTCCTACAATGAGCAGTTCTTC
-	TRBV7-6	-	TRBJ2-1	CASSLTTGSTPPWEQFF	TGTGCCAGCAGCTTAACTACTGGTAGTACCCCTCCGTGGGAGCAGTTCTTC
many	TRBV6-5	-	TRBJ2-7	CASSSMSGDTYEQYF	TGTGCCAGCAGTAGCATGTCCGGTGACACCTACGAGCAGTACTTC
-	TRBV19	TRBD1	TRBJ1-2	CASSSNRDRDYYGYTF	TGTGCCAGTAGTTCCAATCGTGACAGGGACTACTATGGCTACACCTTC
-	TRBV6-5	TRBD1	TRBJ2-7	CASSYSWQGAAEQYF	TGTGCCAGCAGTTACTCGTGGCAGGGGGCAGCCGAGCAGTACTTC
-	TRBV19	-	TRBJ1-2	CASSIMANLGANYGYTF	TGTGCCAGTAGTATAATGGCCAACCTCGGAGCTAACTATGGCTACACCTTC
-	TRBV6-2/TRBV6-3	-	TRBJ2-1	CASSYGLINKYNEQFF	TGTGCCAGCAGTTACGGACTAATAAACAAGTACAATGAGCAGTTCTTC
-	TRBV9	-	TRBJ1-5	CASSKTSSGLDQPQHF	TGTGCCAGCAGCAAAACCAGTTCAGGGTTGGATCAGCCCCAGCATTTT
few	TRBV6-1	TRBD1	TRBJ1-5	CASSETLFLTGVNQPQHF	TGTGCCAGCAGTGAAACCTTATTTTTGACAGGGGTCAATCAGCCCCAGCATTTT
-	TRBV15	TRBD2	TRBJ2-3	CATSTGLAGTDTQYF	TGTGCCACCAGCACGGGACTAGCGGGTACAGATACGCAGTATTTT
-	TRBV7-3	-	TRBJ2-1	CASSLRAVSSYNEQFF	TGTGCCAGCAGCCTAAGAGCGGTTAGCTCCTACAATGAGCAGTTCTTC
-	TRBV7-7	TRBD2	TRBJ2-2	CASSLGLAGGAGELFF	TGTGCCAGCAGCTTAGGGCTAGCGGGAGGAGCCGGGGAGCTGTTTTTT
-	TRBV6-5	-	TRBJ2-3	CASSYRPGHSTDTQYF	TGTGCCAGCAGTTACCGACCGGGACACAGCACAGATACGCAGTATTTT
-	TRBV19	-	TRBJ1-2	CANKRGYHYGYTF	TGTGCCAACAAACGGGGATATCACTATGGCTACACCTTC
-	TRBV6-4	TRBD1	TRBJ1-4	CASITQGGLGNEKLFF	TGTGCCAGCATCACTCAGGGGGGTTTAGGTAATGAAAAACTGTTTTTT
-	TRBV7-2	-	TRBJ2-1	CASSLLRANEQFF	TGTGCCAGCAGCTTACTGAGAGCCAATGAGCAGTTCTTC
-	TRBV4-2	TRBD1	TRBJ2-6	CASSQRQGAGSGANVLTF	TGTGCCAGCAGCCAGCGTCAGGGGGCCGGCTCTGGGGCCAACGTCCTGACTTTC
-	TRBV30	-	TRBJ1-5	CAWSVAGDQHF	TGTGCCTGGAGTGTAGCGGGAGACCAGCATTTT
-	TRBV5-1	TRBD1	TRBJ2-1	CASGPGQGGDEQFF	TGCGCCAGCGGGCCGGGACAGGGTGGCGATGAGCAGTTCTTC
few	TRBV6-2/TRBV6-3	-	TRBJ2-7	CASSTGPFYEQYF	TGTGCCAGCAGTACAGGGCCTTTCTACGAGCAGTACTTC
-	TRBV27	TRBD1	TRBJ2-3	CASSLRRQGVTDTQYF	TGTGCCAGCAGTTTACGACGACAGGGGGTTACAGATACGCAGTATTTT
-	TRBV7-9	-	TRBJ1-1	CASSSTINTEAFF	TGTGCCAGCAGCTCTACCATAAACACTGAAGCTTTCTTT